This TCR beta chain was profiled in a study of CD8 T cells in Susac syndrome. Reverse transcription of about 0.5 to 1 ug RNA was carried out with random hexamers. TCRdb independently ran MiXCR on the immunoSEQ multiplex PCR reads; one entry per CDR3 protein. Counted here are 55,000 to 75,000 distinct CDR3 sequences, 93% occurring once; the ten biggest clones make up less than 0.19%. The source of this sequence is a human donor with Susac syndrome. Sequencing was carried out using CD4+ T cells from PBMCs.

DNA for the CDR3: TGCAGCTCTCTCGCAGATGGCTATGGCTACACCTTC. This codes for CSSLADGYGYTF. V is TRBV29-1 and J is TRBJ1-2, with D unclear. CDR1 is SQVTM, CDR2 ANQGSEA, per germline. Trimming pared 8 bases from V and 4 bases from J, leaving 14 bases between. This CDR3 spans 12 amino acids.